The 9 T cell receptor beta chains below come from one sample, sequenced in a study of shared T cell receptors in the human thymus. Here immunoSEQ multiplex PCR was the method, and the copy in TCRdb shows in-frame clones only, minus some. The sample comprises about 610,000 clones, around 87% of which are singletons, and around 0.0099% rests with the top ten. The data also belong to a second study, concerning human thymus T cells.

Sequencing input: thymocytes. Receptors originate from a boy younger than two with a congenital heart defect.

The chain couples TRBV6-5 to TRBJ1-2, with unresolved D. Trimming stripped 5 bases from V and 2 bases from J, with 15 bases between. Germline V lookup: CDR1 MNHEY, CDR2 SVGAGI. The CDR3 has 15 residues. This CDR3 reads CASSPVLLFNYGYTF. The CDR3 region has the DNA TGTGCCAGCAGTCCCGTACTGCTTTTCAACTATGGCTACACCTTC.

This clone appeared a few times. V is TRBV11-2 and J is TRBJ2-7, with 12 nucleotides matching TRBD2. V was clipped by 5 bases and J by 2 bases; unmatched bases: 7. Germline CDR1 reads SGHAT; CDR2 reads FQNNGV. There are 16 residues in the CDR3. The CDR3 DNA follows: TGTGCCAGCAGCCCCCCGACTAGCGGGGGAGCCTACGAGCAGTACTTC. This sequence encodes CASSPPTSGGAYEQYF. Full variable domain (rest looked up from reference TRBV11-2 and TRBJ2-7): EAGVAQSPRYKIIEKRQSVAFWCNPISGHATLYWYQQILGQGPKLLIQFQNNGVVDDSQLPKDRFSAERLKGVDSTLKIQPAKLEDSAVYLCASSPPTSGGAYEQYFGPGTRLTVT.

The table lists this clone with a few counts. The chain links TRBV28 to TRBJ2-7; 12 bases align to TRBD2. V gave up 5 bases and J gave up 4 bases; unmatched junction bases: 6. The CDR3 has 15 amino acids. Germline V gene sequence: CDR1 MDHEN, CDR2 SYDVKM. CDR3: CASSLLAGGGYEQYF. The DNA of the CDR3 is TGTGCCAGCAGTCTACTAGCGGGAGGAGGGTACGAGCAGTACTTC. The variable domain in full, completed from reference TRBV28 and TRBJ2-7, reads DVKVTQSSRYLVKRTGEKVFLECVQDMDHENMFWYRQDPGLGLRLIYFSYDVKMKEKGDIPEGYSVSREKKERFSLILESASTNQTSMYLCASSLLAGGGYEQYFGPGTRLTVT.

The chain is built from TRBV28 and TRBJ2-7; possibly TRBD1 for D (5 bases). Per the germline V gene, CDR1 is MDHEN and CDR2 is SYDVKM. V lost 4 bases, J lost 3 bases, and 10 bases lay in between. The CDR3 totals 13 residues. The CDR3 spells CASSWGLNYEQYF. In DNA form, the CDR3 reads TGTGCCAGCAGTTGGGGCCTGAACTACGAGCAGTACTTC. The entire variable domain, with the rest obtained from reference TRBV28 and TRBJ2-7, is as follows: DVKVTQSSRYLVKRTGEKVFLECVQDMDHENMFWYRQDPGLGLRLIYFSYDVKMKEKGDIPEGYSVSREKKERFSLILESASTNQTSMYLCASSWGLNYEQYFGPGTRLTVT.

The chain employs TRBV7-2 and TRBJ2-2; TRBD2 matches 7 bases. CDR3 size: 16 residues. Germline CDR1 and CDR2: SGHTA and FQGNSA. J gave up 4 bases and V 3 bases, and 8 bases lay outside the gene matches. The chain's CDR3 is CASSFTWRTSTGELFF. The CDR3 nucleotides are TGTGCCAGCAGCTTCACCTGGCGGACTAGCACCGGGGAGCTGTTTTTT.

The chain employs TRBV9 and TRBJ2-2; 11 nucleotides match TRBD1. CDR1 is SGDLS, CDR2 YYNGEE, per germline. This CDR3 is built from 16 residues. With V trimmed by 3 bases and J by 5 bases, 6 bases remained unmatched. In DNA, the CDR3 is TGTGCCAGCAGCGCCCCGAGGGACAGGGGGACCGGGGAGCTGTTTTTT. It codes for CASSAPRDRGTGELFF.

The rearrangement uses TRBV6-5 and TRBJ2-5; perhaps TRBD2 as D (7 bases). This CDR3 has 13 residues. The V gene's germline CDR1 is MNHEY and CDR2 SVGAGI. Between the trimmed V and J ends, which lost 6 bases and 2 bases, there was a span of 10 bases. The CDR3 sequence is CASSGGLQETQYF. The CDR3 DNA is TGTGCCAGCAGCGGGGGGCTACAAGAGACCCAGTACTTC.

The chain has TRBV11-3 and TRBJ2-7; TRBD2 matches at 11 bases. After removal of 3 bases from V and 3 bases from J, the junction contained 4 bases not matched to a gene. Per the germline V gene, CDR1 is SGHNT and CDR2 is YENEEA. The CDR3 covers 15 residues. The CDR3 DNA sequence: TGTGCCAGCAGCTTTCCTGGGACTAGCGGCTACGAGCAGTACTTC. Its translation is CASSFPGTSGYEQYF.

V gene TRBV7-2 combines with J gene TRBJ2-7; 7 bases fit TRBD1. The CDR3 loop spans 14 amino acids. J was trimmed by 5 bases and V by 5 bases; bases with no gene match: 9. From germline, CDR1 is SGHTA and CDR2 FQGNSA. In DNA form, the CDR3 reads TGTGCCAGCAGCCCGTCGACAGGGACCCACGAGCAGTACTTC. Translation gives CASSPSTGTHEQYF.